The present entry profiles one TCR beta chain with its context. This record comes from a study of human versus mouse CDR3 diversity and MHC coevolution. The trim removed 2 bases at V and 7 bases at J, leaving 7 bases unmatched. The V gene's germline CDR1 is SGDLS and CDR2 YYNGEE. The CDR3 spans 14 residues. Clones were sequenced by immunoSEQ multiplex PCR, and TCRdb holds only the in-frame ones, with some missing. Here the sample spans about 60,000 clones, 85% to 95% being singletons. The receptor comes from a person between 60 and 70 years old in good health. The sequencing sample was made of naive CD4+ T cells from blood. The subset here: CD45RO-negative CD62L-positive naive CD4 T cells. V gene TRBV9 combines with J gene TRBJ2-5, with 8 bases aligning to TRBD1. The CDR3 is CASSVGTGEGTQYF. The CDR3 DNA is TGTGCCAGCAGCGTTGGGACAGGAGAGGGGACCCAGTACTTC.